The T cell receptor (beta chain) described here comes from a study of T cell repertoires in cytomegalovirus infection. Points from the study as a whole: Dominating the ex vivo response were HLA-C-restricted CMV-specific TCR beta clonotypes.

This clonotype was seen at least ten times. The target antigen is unknown. V gave up 5 bases and J gave up 0 bases; unmatched junction bases: 10. Germline CDR1 and CDR2: SGHTA and FQGNSA. The CDR3 totals 16 residues. In TCRdb, the reads were re-called with MiXCR into one record per CDR3 protein. In the table there are under 300,000 distinct CDR3 sequences, roughly 12% of which are singletons. This receptor was taken from a human donor in good health (CMV status not recorded). Some clones in this sample may be carry-over from other donors' samples. The sequenced material came from PBMCs. The chain recombines TRBV7-2 with TRBJ2-7; 7 bases match TRBD2. The CDR3 here is CASSPLSGGSSYEQYF. DNA for the CDR3: TGTGCCAGCAGCCCGTTATCCGGGGGGAGCTCCTACGAGCAGTACTTC.